Below, 24 T cell receptor beta chains from the same sample are listed, as sequenced in a study of cytomegalovirus exposure and HLA in healthy donors. 60 Vbeta and 13 Jbeta primers were used in PCR. The method was immunoSEQ multiplex PCR; TCRdb's version includes in-frame clones alone and lacks a portion of them. The sample records about 130,000 clones, just under 85% being singletons. The sequencing input was PBMCs. The receptors derive from a boy younger than 10 in good health and CMV-seronegative.

This rearrangement joins TRBV4-2 to TRBJ1-3; TRBD1 might be the D (6 bases). V gave up 2 bases and J gave up 1 base, with 12 bases separating them. CDR1 and CDR2 from the germline V gene are LGHNA and YNFKEQ. This CDR3 has 16 amino acids. CDR3: CASSQQGRRSGNTIYF. CDR3 DNA sequence: TGTGCCAGCAGCCAACAGGGGAGAAGGTCTGGAAACACCATATATTTT.

The gene calls are TRBV6-6 and TRBJ2-7; D is undetermined. The CDR3 runs to 13 residues. V lost 5 bases and J lost 1, with 9 bases in between. From germline, CDR1 is MNHNY and CDR2 SVGAGI (reference sequence). The CDR3, as DNA: TGTGCCAGCAGTGCGGCGGCGTCCTACGAGCAGTACGTC. It encodes CASSAAASYEQYV.

The V call is TRBV7-9, the J call TRBJ1-4; D may be TRBD1 (5 bases). Deletions cut 5 bases from V and 4 bases from J, with 23 bases between. CDR1 is SEHNR, CDR2 FQNEAQ, per germline (reference sequence). The CDR3 loop spans 18 amino acids. CDR3 DNA: TGTGCCAGCAGCGTGCGGGGGGTGGGGGTTTCAGGTAATGAAAAACTGTTTTTT. Protein: CASSVRGVGVSGNEKLFF.

The chain uses TRBV9 and TRBJ2-1; 9 bases match TRBD2. Germline V lookup: CDR1 SGDLS, CDR2 YYNGEE. CDR3 length equals 14 residues. The J segment lost 8 bases and the V segment lost 3 bases, leaving 6 bases of the junction unmatched. The CDR3 region is CASSAGGGADEQFF. The CDR3 nucleotides read TGTGCCAGCAGCGCAGGCGGGGGGGCTGATGAGCAGTTCTTC.

In this sample, this clone turned up once. This chain joins TRBV10-3 and TRBJ2-1; possibly TRBD2 for D (6 bases). Trimming left V 2 bases short and J 10 bases short, with 15 bases between. The CDR3 runs to 14 residues. Germline CDR1 reads ENHRY; CDR2 reads SYGVKD. CDR3 protein: CAISEGTGAGEQFF. The CDR3, as DNA: TGTGCCATCAGTGAGGGGACTGGCGCGGGGGAGCAGTTCTTC.

The chain links TRBV5-4 to TRBJ2-1, with TRBD2 matching over 7 bases. This CDR3 has 17 amino acids. With V trimmed by 0 bases and J by 7 bases, 13 bases remained unmatched. Per germline, CDR1 SGHNT and CDR2 YYREEE (reference sequence). The CDR3 region is CASSLDGLGLDVNEQFF. The CDR3 DNA reads TGTGCCAGCAGCTTGGATGGCCTAGGACTAGACGTTAATGAGCAGTTCTTC.

This rearrangement joins TRBV6-5 to TRBJ2-3, with a possible D match to TRBD1 (5 bases). The CDR3 covers 14 residues. V lost 4 bases, J lost 6 bases, and 14 bases lay in between. CDR1 and CDR2 (germline): MNHEY, SVGAGI. In DNA, the CDR3 is TGTGCCAGCAGTTCGGAGCTCAGGGCTGATACGCAGTATTTT. This codes for CASSSELRADTQYF.

The genes are TRBV7-9 and TRBJ2-1; perhaps TRBD2 as D (6 bases). Trimming took off 1 base at V and 10 bases at J, with 14 bases between the two ends. Germline-derived CDR1 and CDR2 are SEHNR and FQNEAQ (reference sequence). The CDR3 has 14 amino acids. CDR3 sequence reads: CASSLEGRDSEQFF. As DNA, the CDR3 is TGTGCCAGCAGCTTAGAAGGTCGGGACTCCGAGCAGTTCTTC. Complete variable domain (other parts from reference TRBV7-9 and TRBJ2-1): DTGVSQNPRHKITKRGQNVTFRCDPISEHNRLYWYRQTLGQGPEFLTYFQNEAQLEKSRLLSDRFSAERPKGSFSTLEIQRTEQGDSAMYLCASSLEGRDSEQFFGPGTRLTVL.

The chain uses TRBV18 and TRBJ2-1, with 11 bases that match TRBD1. Germline V gene lookup returns CDR1 KGHSH and CDR2 LQKENI. The CDR3 sequence is 16 residues long. After removal of 5 bases from V and 0 bases from J, the junction contained 3 bases not matched to a gene. The CDR3 sequence: CASSAGTGGSYNEQFF. In DNA form, the CDR3 reads TGTGCCAGCTCAGCCGGGACAGGGGGCTCCTACAATGAGCAGTTCTTC.

The chain links TRBV7-9 to TRBJ1-2; D is uncertain. Germline V lookup: CDR1 SEHNR, CDR2 FQNEAQ (reference sequence). CDR3 length equals 13 residues. Trimming pared 7 bases from V and 1 base from J, leaving 10 bases between. CDR3 loop: CASNLNSNYGYTF. CDR3 nucleotides: TGTGCCAGCAACCTAAACAGTAACTATGGCTACACCTTC.

This chain's CDR3 is CASSLVSPGEAGNTIYF. The CDR3 nucleotides read TGTGCCAGCAGCTTAGTGAGTCCCGGGGAGGCTGGAAACACCATATATTTT. The V and J genes are TRBV7-9 and TRBJ1-3; D call uncertain. The CDR3 totals 17 residues. Per germline, CDR1 SEHNR and CDR2 FQNEAQ (reference sequence). V lost 1 base and J lost 2, with 15 bases in between. Combining the CDR3 with reference TRBV7-9 and TRBJ1-3 gives the whole variable domain DTGVSQNPRHKITKRGQNVTFRCDPISEHNRLYWYRQTLGQGPEFLTYFQNEAQLEKSRLLSDRFSAERPKGSFSTLEIQRTEQGDSAMYLCASSLVSPGEAGNTIYFGEGSWLTVV.

V is TRBV23-1 and J is TRBJ1-5; 9 bases agree with TRBD1. TRBV23-1 is an ORF, and what it does is uncertain. The V and J ends lost 3 bases and 7 bases, in that order; junction bases with no gene match: 7. This CDR3 region has 15 residues. The DNA for the CDR3 is TGCGCCAGCAGTCACAAGGGACAGGGCAGACAGCCCCAGCATTTT. Amino acids: CASSHKGQGRQPQHF.

The rearrangement uses TRBV19 and TRBJ1-5; D is possibly TRBD1 (5 bases). The V end lost 4 bases, the J end lost 4 bases, and 14 bases lay between the germline ends. CDR1 and CDR2 from the germline V gene are LNHDA and SQIVND (reference sequence). This CDR3 spans 15 amino acids. The CDR3 sequence: CASSTVIRVNQPQHF. The DNA for the CDR3 is TGTGCCAGTAGTACCGTGATCAGGGTAAATCAGCCCCAGCATTTT.

This chain uses TRBV6-5 with TRBJ1-2; tentative D call: TRBD1 (6 bases). There are 14 residues in the CDR3. V lost 3 bases, J lost 8 bases, and 16 bases lay in between. In germline, CDR1 is MNHEY, CDR2 SVGAGI. The CDR3 nucleotides read TGTGCCAGCAGTTATACGGGGGGCGCCGGGGGCTACACCTTC. Translating it yields CASSYTGGAGGYTF.

The rearrangement joins TRBV10-1 to TRBJ1-1, with 9 positions matching TRBD1. J was trimmed by 6 bases and V by 5 bases; bases with no gene match: 7. Per germline, CDR1 WNHNN and CDR2 SYGVQD (reference sequence). CDR3 length: 14 amino acids. The CDR3 protein is CASSSGQGGSEAFF. DNA of the CDR3: TGCGCCAGCAGTTCGGGACAGGGCGGTTCTGAAGCTTTCTTT.

The chain uses TRBV11-2 and TRBJ1-4, with D possibly matching TRBD1 (5 bases). Trimming pared 1 base from V and 5 bases from J, leaving 17 bases between. There are 17 residues in the CDR3. Germline lookup yields CDR1 SGHAT and CDR2 FQNNGV. CDR3 amino acids: CASSLGPDRRGNEKLFF. CDR3 in DNA: TGTGCCAGCAGCTTAGGCCCCGACAGACGGGGGAATGAAAAACTGTTTTTT. The full variable domain, rest sourced from reference TRBV11-2 and TRBJ1-4, is EAGVAQSPRYKIIEKRQSVAFWCNPISGHATLYWYQQILGQGPKLLIQFQNNGVVDDSQLPKDRFSAERLKGVDSTLKIQPAKLEDSAVYLCASSLGPDRRGNEKLFFGSGTQLSVL.

This clone was recorded only once. The chain employs TRBV25-1 and TRBJ1-2; no clear D. The V end was cut by 0 bases, the J end by 6 bases, with 11 bases between. The CDR3 sequence is 14 residues long. CDR1 and CDR2 from the germline V gene are MGHDK and SYGVNS. CDR3: CASSEYLAGNGYTF. CDR3 nucleotides: TGTGCCAGCAGTGAATATCTCGCGGGGAATGGCTACACCTTC.

A few counts support this clone. J is TRBJ1-2 and V is TRBV4-3, with no clear D. The ends were cut back, 1 base at V and 0 bases at J, with 12 bases in the middle. The CDR3 spans 16 residues. Germline V CDR1 and CDR2: LGHNA, YSLEER. The CDR3 DNA sequence: TGCGCCAGCAGCCAAGCAACGGAGATCTCTAACTATGGCTACACCTTC. Its translation is CASSQATEISNYGYTF.

This clone has a single count. The J gene is TRBJ1-2, the V gene TRBV5-4, with 9 bases that match TRBD1. V shed 0 bases, J shed 4 bases, and the junction held 10 bases outside the gene matches. CDR1 SGHNT and CDR2 YYREEE come from the germline V gene (reference sequence). This CDR3 comprises 17 residues. The CDR3 region is CASSLAALTGGSYGYTF. DNA for the CDR3: TGTGCCAGCAGCTTGGCCGCTCTGACAGGGGGTTCCTATGGCTACACCTTC.

A single count supports this clone. The J gene is TRBJ1-2, the V gene TRBV28; 10 bases fit TRBD1. With V trimmed by 3 bases and J by 5 bases, 9 bases remained unmatched. The CDR3 extends over 16 amino acids. The V gene's germline CDR1 is MDHEN and CDR2 SYDVKM. DNA of the CDR3: TGTGCCAGCAGTTTCCCCGGCGAGGGACAGGGGTATGGCTACACCTTC. This codes for CASSFPGEGQGYGYTF.

This rearrangement joins TRBV5-1 to TRBJ2-1; 9 positions agree with TRBD2. Germline V gene lookup returns CDR1 SGHRS and CDR2 YFSETQ. The V gene end was trimmed by 4 bases and the J gene end by 2 bases; junction bases not matched to a gene: 13. The CDR3 is 18 amino acids. The CDR3 is CASSRLAEPFLAYNEQFF. The CDR3 bases are TGCGCCAGCAGCCGACTAGCGGAACCCTTCCTCGCCTACAATGAGCAGTTCTTC.

The V gene is TRBV21-1, the J gene TRBJ2-4; the D segment call TRBD1 is taken from the table without a DNA check. TRBV21-1 is annotated as a pseudogene. CDR3 length equals 15 residues. The CDR3 is CARQGLPFAKNIQYF. CDR3 DNA: TGTGCCAGACAGGGCCTCCCTTTTGCCAAAAACATTCAGTACTTC.

The chain joins TRBV6-1 to TRBJ2-7; 10 positions agree with TRBD1. Trimming took 6 bases from V and 5 from J; bases not matched to a gene: 10. This CDR3 contains 15 residues. Germline CDR1 MNHNS, CDR2 SASEGT. CDR3 in amino acids: CASSPSPGQGNEQYV. The CDR3 nucleotides read TGTGCCAGCAGCCCATCACCGGGACAGGGGAACGAGCAGTACGTC.

The chain is built from TRBV6-1 and TRBJ1-1, with TRBD1 matching 9 bases. The junction had 8 bases not matched to a gene; V was cut back by 5 bases and J by 4 bases. Per germline, CDR1 MNHNS and CDR2 SASEGT. The CDR3 sequence is 15 residues long. The CDR3 is CASSLPGDRATEAFF. The CDR3 DNA reads TGTGCCAGCAGTCTACCCGGGGACAGGGCCACTGAAGCTTTCTTT.